This entry lists 22 T cell receptor beta chains sequenced from one sample in a study of blood T cell repertoires in COVID-19. Method: immunoSEQ multiplex PCR; TCRdb's copy keeps in-frame clones and lacks some. Of about 190,000 clones in the sample, around 84% were seen once. The specimen was peripheral blood. These TCRs come from a human donor in a cohort sampled during active COVID-19.

The chain links TRBV10-1 to TRBJ2-3; TRBD2 agrees at 7 bases. This CDR3 spans 14 amino acids. Per the germline V gene, CDR1 is WNHNN and CDR2 is SYGVQD (reference sequence). V dropped 3 bases and J dropped 3; count of bases not matched to a gene: 3. The CDR3 DNA reads as TGCGCCAGCAGTGACGCGGGGGAGACAGATACGCAGTATTTT. The encoded protein is CASSDAGETDTQYF.

The V call is TRBV11-3, the J call TRBJ1-6; D not certain. V lost 0 bases and J 9 bases, leaving 6 bases between the germline ends. The CDR3 is made up of 13 amino acids. Germline CDR1 reads SGHNT; CDR2 reads YENEEA. For the CDR3, the DNA is TGTGCCAGCAGCTTAGATGGAGGTTCACCCCTCCACTTT. Translating gives CASSLDGGSPLHF.

The chain employs TRBV5-6 and TRBJ2-7; D is ambiguous. Trimming removed 3 bases from V and 2 bases from J, with 18 bases in between. The CDR3 contains 16 residues. The germline CDR1 and CDR2 sequences are SGHDT and YYEEEE. As DNA, the CDR3 is TGTGCCAGCAGCTCCCGTGTAGCAAGGAATCCCTACGAGCAGTACGTC. Its translation: CASSSRVARNPYEQYV.

The chain couples TRBV2 to TRBJ2-5; 14 bases align to TRBD2. Germline CDR1 and CDR2: SNHLY and FYNNEI. The CDR3 covers 17 residues. V gave up 6 bases and J gave up 4 bases; unmatched junction bases: 10. Written as DNA, the CDR3 is TGTGCCAGCAGCAGGGGACTAGCGGGAGCCAGGACAGAGACCCAGTACTTC. Translation: CASSRGLAGARTETQYF. Based on the CDR3 plus reference TRBV2 and TRBJ2-5, the full variable domain is EPEVTQTPSHQVTQMGQEVILRCVPISNHLYFYWYRQILGQKVEFLVSFYNNEISEKSEIFDDQFSVERPDGSNFTLKIRSTKLEDSAMYFCASSRGLAGARTETQYFGPGTRLLVL.

The gene calls are TRBV6-2 or TRBV6-3 and TRBJ1-5; possible D gene TRBD1, 6 bases. The germline V and J ends were trimmed by 6 bases and 0 bases, with 12 bases remaining between them. The CDR3 extends over 15 amino acids. CDR1 is MNHEY, CDR2 SVGEGT, per germline. The CDR3 DNA reads TGTGCCAGCAGCCCCGGACAGAATAGCAATCAGCCCCAGCATTTT. Translation: CASSPGQNSNQPQHF.

The CDR3 loop reads CASSPSGDKGGYTF. The CDR3 DNA reads TGTGCCAGCAGCCCATCCGGGGACAAAGGCGGCTACACCTTC. J is TRBJ1-2 and V is TRBV7-3, with D perhaps matching TRBD1 (6 bases). CDR3 length: 14 amino acids. Germline CDR1 is SGHTA and CDR2 is FQGTGA. The V and J ends lost 5 bases and 8 bases respectively, with 18 bases between them.

V is TRBV19 and J is TRBJ1-4; D is uncertain. This CDR3 region has 16 residues. V lost 3 bases, J lost 7 bases, and 18 bases lay in between. Germline CDR1 LNHDA, CDR2 SQIVND (reference sequence). CDR3 in amino acids: CASSIFSEPVTEKLFF. Written as DNA, the CDR3 is TGTGCCAGTAGTATTTTTTCCGAGCCGGTTACTGAAAAACTGTTTTTT.

The CDR3 is CASSSDQGPHQPQHF. In DNA form, the CDR3 reads TGTGCCAGCTCATCCGATCAGGGGCCCCATCAGCCCCAGCATTTT. V is TRBV18 and J is TRBJ1-5; TRBD1 might be the D (6 bases). Germline loops: CDR1 KGHSH, CDR2 LQKENI. The CDR3 covers 15 residues. With 5 bases removed from V and 5 bases from J, the gap between germline ends came to 16 bases.

The chain recombines TRBV5-1 with TRBJ1-6; maybe TRBD1 (6 bases). The CDR3 runs 17 residues. Germline V gives CDR1 SGHRS, CDR2 YFSETQ. The germline V and J ends were trimmed by 0 bases and 9 bases, with 19 bases remaining between them. Here the CDR3 DNA reads TGCGCCAGCAGCTTGGAGTTCCCGGGGGGGGCGAGTTCACCCCTCCACTTT. It yields the protein CASSLEFPGGASSPLHF.

This sequence joins TRBV18 and TRBJ2-7, with 11 bases lining up with TRBD2. J was trimmed by 4 bases and V by 5 bases; bases with no gene match: 4. This CDR3 region has 14 residues. In germline, CDR1 is KGHSH, CDR2 LQKENI. The CDR3 bases are TGTGCCAGCTCAGTTACTAGCGGGAGTTACGAGCAGTACTTC. This encodes CASSVTSGSYEQYF.

The chain has TRBV30 and TRBJ1-1; no firm D call. Per germline, CDR1 GTSNPN and CDR2 SVGIG (reference sequence). Trimming cost V 2 bases and J 4 bases, with 5 bases left between them. The CDR3 has 11 residues. CDR3 DNA sequence: TGTGCCTGGAGTCTCCGCACTGAAGCTTTCTTT. It codes for CAWSLRTEAFF.

V and J are TRBV9 and TRBJ1-2; 8 nucleotides align to TRBD1. The junction had 9 bases not matched to a gene; V was cut back by 4 bases and J by 4 bases. CDR1 and CDR2 (germline): SGDLS, YYNGEE. The CDR3 spans 15 residues. CDR3 sequence reads: CASSQTQQGGYGYTF. The CDR3 nucleotides are TGTGCCAGCAGCCAAACCCAACAGGGGGGCTATGGCTACACCTTC.

The genes are TRBV20-1 and TRBJ1-5, with TRBD1 matching over 8 bases. The germline V gene has CDR1 DFQATT and CDR2 SNEGSKA (reference sequence). J was trimmed by 2 bases and V by 3 bases; bases with no gene match: 6. This CDR3 contains 15 residues. The chain's CDR3 is CSASRDRSGNQPQHF. The DNA for the CDR3 is TGCAGTGCTAGTCGGGACAGGTCCGGCAATCAGCCCCAGCATTTT.

A remark on this clone: Other nucleotide sequences from this sample produce the same CDR3. V and J are TRBV12-3 or TRBV12-4 and TRBJ1-1, with 7 bases aligning to TRBD1. The junction had 0 bases not matched to a gene; V was cut back by 6 bases and J by 5 bases. This CDR3 region has 11 residues. CDR3 in amino acids: CASRQGTEAFF. For the CDR3, the DNA is TGTGCCAGCAGACAGGGGACTGAAGCTTTCTTT.

This chain joins TRBV19 and TRBJ1-5, with D tentatively TRBD1 (5 bases). V was clipped by 5 bases and J by 5 bases, with 10 bases between them. CDR1 LNHDA and CDR2 SQIVND come from the germline V gene (reference sequence). The CDR3 totals 13 residues. CDR3 bases: TGTGCCAGTAGTTCGACAGTCTATCAGCCCCAGCATTTT. It encodes CASSSTVYQPQHF.

For this clone: Other DNA sequences in this specimen translate into the identical CDR3. The J gene is TRBJ1-1, the V gene TRBV18; no reliable D call. Trimming removed 3 bases from V and 1 base from J, with 3 bases in between. This CDR3 is built from 12 residues. Looked up from germline, CDR1 is KGHSH and CDR2 is LQKENI. The CDR3 DNA follows: TGTGCCAGCTCACCGAGGAACACTGAAGCTTTCTTT. It encodes CASSPRNTEAFF.

This clone was recorded a few times. The chain recombines TRBV7-2 with TRBJ1-1, with TRBD1 as a possible D gene (5 bases). CDR1 and CDR2 (germline): SGHTA, FQGNSA. The V end was cut by 5 bases, the J end by 4 bases, with 14 bases between. The CDR3 is 14 amino acids. CDR3 nucleotides: TGTGCCAGCAGCACGCAGGGTCATGGCACTGAAGCTTTCTTT. Amino acids: CASSTQGHGTEAFF.

This rearrangement joins TRBV2 to TRBJ2-2, with 7 positions matching TRBD1. Trimming at V came to 5 bases and at J to 1 base, leaving 4 bases not matched to a gene. The CDR3 loop spans 15 amino acids. CDR1 SNHLY and CDR2 FYNNEI come from the germline V gene. CDR3 loop: CASSKGALNTGELFF. CDR3 nucleotides: TGTGCCAGCAGTAAGGGGGCGTTGAACACCGGGGAGCTGTTTTTT.

V gene TRBV2 combines with J gene TRBJ1-5; D is perhaps TRBD1 (5 bases). Trimming removed 6 bases from V and 3 bases from J, with 15 bases in between. CDR3 length: 15 residues. Looked up from germline, CDR1 is SNHLY and CDR2 is FYNNEI. CDR3 protein: CASSSDSGSNQPQHF. CDR3 DNA: TGTGCCAGCAGCTCAGACAGCGGGTCCAATCAGCCCCAGCATTTT.

This clone was counted a few times. The rearrangement links TRBV28 to TRBJ2-3; D is undetermined. Germline CDR1 MDHEN, CDR2 SYDVKM. Trimming removed 5 bases at V and 0 bases at J, with 9 bases between. The CDR3 runs to 14 residues. The CDR3 protein is CASSRSTSTDTQYF. The CDR3 region has the DNA TGTGCCAGCAGTCGTTCAACTAGCACAGATACGCAGTATTTT.

The chain carries TRBV6-5 and TRBJ1-5, with 10 nucleotides matching TRBD1. CDR1 is MNHEY and CDR2 is SVGAGI in the germline V gene. There are 14 residues in the CDR3. V lost 6 bases and J lost 2; bases outside the gene matches: 1. CDR3 sequence reads: CASRGQGRNQPQHF. For the CDR3, the DNA is TGTGCCAGCAGGGGACAGGGGCGCAATCAGCCCCAGCATTTT.

The chain couples TRBV3-1 (or the pseudogene TRBV3-2) to TRBJ2-7, with 8 bases matching TRBD2. The CDR3 totals 16 residues. Trimming at V came to 1 base and at J to 2 bases, leaving 7 bases not matched to a gene. Per germline, CDR1 LGHDT and CDR2 YNNKEL (reference sequence). The CDR3 coding sequence is TGTGCCAGCAGCCAAGGGGCTAGCGGGCGAACCTACGAGCAGTACGTC. It specifies CASSQGASGRTYEQYV.